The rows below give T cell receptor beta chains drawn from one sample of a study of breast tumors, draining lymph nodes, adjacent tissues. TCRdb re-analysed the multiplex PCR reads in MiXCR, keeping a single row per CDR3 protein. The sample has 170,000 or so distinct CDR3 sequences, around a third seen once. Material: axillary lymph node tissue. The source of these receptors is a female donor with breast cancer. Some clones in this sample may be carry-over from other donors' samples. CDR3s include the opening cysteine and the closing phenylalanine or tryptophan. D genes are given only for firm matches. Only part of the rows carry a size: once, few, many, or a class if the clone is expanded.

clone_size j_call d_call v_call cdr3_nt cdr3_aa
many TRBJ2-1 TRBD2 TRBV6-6 TGTGCCAGCAGTTACTCACTAGCGGGAGGGCCCAGTTACAATGAGCAGTTCTTC CASSYSLAGGPSYNEQFF
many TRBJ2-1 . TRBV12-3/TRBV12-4 TGTGCCGTCACTGGTGGGAGGAGGGGAAATGAGCAGTTCTTC CAVTGGRRGNEQFF
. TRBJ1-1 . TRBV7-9 TGTGCCAGCAGCTTAGCGGGGCACCTGAACACTGAAGCTTTCTTT CASSLAGHLNTEAFF
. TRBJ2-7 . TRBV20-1 TGCAGTGCTAGAGAATCCCAGCGGGCGACTGAAGAGCGGTACTTC CSARESQRATEERYF
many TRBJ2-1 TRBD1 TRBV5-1 TGCGCCAGCAGGTTGACAGGGGGTTACAATGAGCAGTTCTTC CASRLTGGYNEQFF
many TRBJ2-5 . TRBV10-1 TGCGCCAGCGTCATTTCCGGGACGGGAGAAGTGACCCAGTACTTC CASVISGTGEVTQYF
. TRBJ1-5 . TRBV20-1 TGCAGTGTTGAGGGAGAGCCCGAGCATTTT CSVEGEPEHF
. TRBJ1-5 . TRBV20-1 TGCAGTGCTATAGGGGAAGGGTACAACAATCAGCCCCAGCATTTT CSAIGEGYNNQPQHF
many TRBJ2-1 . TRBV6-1 TGTGCCAGCAGTGAATCTGGAGGCCGAAGTGAGCAGTTCTTC CASSESGGRSEQFF
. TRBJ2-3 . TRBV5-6 TGTGCCAACAGCTTCGCAACAGATACGCAGTATTTT CANSFATDTQYF
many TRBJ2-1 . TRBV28 TGTGCCAGCAGTTCCCCAGGGGACAATGAGCAGTTCTTC CASSSPGDNEQFF
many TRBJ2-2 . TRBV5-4 TGTGCCGGCAGCTTTCAGGGGCCCCTAACCGGGGAGCTGTTTTTT CAGSFQGPLTGELFF
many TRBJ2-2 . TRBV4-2 TGTGCCAGCAGCCAAGAGGGCCTACAGAACACCGGGGAGCTGTTTTTT CASSQEGLQNTGELFF
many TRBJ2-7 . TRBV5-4 TGTGCCAGTAGACCATTCTCCGACTATTACGAGCAGTACTTC CASRPFSDYYEQYF
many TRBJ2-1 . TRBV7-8 TGTGCCAGCAGCTTAGTCGCGACAAAGGGCGATGAGCAGTTCTTC CASSLVATKGDEQFF
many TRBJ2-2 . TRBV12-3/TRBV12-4 TGTGCCAGCAGTTTATTTCGCCAGGGGGGGACCGGGGAGCTGTTTTTT CASSLFRQGGTGELFF
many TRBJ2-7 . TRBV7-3 TGTGCCAGCAGCTTAACCCTTGGGGGGTGGAGGGTCTACGAGCAGTACTTC CASSLTLGGWRVYEQYF
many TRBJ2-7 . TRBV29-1 TGCAGCGCCGAGGACACCTACGAGCAGTACTTC CSAEDTYEQYF
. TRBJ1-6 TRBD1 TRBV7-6 TGTGCCAGCAGCTTAGGGGGGACAGGGTCTAGGGATTCACCCCTCCACTTT CASSLGGTGSRDSPLHF
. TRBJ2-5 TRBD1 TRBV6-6 TGTGCCAGCAGTCCGCCGGGACAGGGTCCAGAGACCCAGTACTTC CASSPPGQGPETQYF
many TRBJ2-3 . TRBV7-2 TGTGCCAGCAGCTTAGGCGGCACAGATACGCAGTATTTT CASSLGGTDTQYF
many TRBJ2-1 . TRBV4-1 TGCGCCAGCAGCCCCCGACAGGTACTACAGGATGAGCAGTTCTTC CASSPRQVLQDEQFF
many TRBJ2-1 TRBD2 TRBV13 TGTGCCAGCAGGAAGAGTTCTAGCGGGAGGTATGGGAGGAGGTCCAATGAGCAGTTCTTC CASRKSSSGRYGRRSNEQFF
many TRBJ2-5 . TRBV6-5 TGTGCCAGCAGTTACTCGATTGATAACGGCCAAGAGACCCAGTACTTC CASSYSIDNGQETQYF
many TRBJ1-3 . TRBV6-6 TGTGCCAGCAGTTACCCCTCTTCCTCTGGAAACACCATATATTTT CASSYPSSSGNTIYF
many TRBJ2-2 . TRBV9 TGTGCCAGCAGCGTATACCTAGATAGGACCGGGGAGCTGTTTTTT CASSVYLDRTGELFF